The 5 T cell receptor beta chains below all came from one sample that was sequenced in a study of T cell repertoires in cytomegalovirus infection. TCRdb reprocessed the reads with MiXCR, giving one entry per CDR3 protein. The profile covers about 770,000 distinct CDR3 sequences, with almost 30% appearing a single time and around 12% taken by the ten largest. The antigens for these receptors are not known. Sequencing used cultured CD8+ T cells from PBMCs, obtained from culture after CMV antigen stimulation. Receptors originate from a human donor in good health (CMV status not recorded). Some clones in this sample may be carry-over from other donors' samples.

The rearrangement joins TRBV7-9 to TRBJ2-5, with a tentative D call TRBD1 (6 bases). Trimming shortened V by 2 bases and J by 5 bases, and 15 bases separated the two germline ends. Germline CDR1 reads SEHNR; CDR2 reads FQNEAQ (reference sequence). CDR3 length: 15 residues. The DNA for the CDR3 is TGTGCCAGCAGCTTATTCAGGGGAGTAGAGGAGACCCAGTACTTC. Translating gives CASSLFRGVEETQYF.

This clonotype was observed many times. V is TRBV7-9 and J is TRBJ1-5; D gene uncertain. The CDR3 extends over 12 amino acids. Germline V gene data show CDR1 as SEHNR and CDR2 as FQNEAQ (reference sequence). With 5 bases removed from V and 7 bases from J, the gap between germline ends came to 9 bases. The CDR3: CASSLHEQPQHF. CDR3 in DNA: TGTGCCAGCAGCCTACATGAGCAGCCCCAGCATTTT.

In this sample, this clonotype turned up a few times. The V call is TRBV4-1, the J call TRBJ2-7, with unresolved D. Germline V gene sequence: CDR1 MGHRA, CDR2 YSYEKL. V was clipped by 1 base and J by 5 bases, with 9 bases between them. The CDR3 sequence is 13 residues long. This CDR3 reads CASSQGAVDEQYF. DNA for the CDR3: TGCGCCAGCAGCCAAGGGGCCGTGGACGAGCAGTACTTC.

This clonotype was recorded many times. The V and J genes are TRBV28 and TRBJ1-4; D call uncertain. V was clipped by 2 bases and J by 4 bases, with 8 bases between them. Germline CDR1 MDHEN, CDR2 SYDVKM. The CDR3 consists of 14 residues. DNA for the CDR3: TGTGCCAGCAGTTTAGAGGGCCTTAATGAAAAACTGTTTTTT. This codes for CASSLEGLNEKLFF.

CDR3 DNA sequence: TGTGCCAGCAGCCTACACCGGGGAGGTGACTATGGCTACACCTTC. Its protein is CASSLHRGGDYGYTF. J is TRBJ1-2 and V is TRBV7-2; D is undetermined. The CDR3 contains 15 residues. CDR1 and CDR2 from the germline V gene are SGHTA and FQGNSA. V was trimmed by 5 bases and J by 3 bases, leaving 16 bases between them.